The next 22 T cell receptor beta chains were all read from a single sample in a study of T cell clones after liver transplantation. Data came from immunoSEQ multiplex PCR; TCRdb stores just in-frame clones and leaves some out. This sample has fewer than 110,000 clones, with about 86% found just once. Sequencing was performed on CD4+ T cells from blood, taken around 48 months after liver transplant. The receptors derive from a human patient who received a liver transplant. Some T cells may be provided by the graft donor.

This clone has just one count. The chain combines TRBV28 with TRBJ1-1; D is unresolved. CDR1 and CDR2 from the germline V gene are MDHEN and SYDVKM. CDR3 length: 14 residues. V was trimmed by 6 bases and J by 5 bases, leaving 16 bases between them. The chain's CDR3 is CASSSTRVRTEAFF. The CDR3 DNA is TGTGCCAGCAGCTCGACACGGGTGAGGACTGAAGCTTTCTTT.

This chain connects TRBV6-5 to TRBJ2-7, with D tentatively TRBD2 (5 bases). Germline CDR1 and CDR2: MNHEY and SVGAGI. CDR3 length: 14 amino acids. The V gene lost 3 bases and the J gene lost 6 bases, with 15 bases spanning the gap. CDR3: CASSYEGPRGEQYF. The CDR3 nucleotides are TGTGCCAGCAGTTATGAGGGCCCCCGGGGCGAGCAGTACTTC.

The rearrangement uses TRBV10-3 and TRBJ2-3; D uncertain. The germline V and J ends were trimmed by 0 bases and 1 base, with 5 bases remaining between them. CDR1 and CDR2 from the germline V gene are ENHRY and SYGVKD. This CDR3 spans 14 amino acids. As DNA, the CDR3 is TGTGCCATCAGTGAGTCGGCGGGCACAGATACGCAGTATTTT. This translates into CAISESAGTDTQYF.

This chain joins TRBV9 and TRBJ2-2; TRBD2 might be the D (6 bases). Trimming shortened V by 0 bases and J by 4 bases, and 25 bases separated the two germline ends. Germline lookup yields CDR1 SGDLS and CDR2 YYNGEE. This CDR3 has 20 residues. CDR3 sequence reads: CASSVASERAPGTGTGELFF. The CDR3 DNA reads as TGTGCCAGCAGCGTAGCGTCGGAACGTGCACCAGGGACTGGCACCGGGGAGCTGTTTTTT.

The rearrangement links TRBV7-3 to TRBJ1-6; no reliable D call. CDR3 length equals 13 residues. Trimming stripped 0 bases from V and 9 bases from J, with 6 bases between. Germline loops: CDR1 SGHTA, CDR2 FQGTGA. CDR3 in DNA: TGTGCCAGCAGCTTAACCAAGACTTCACCCCTCCACTTT. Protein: CASSLTKTSPLHF.

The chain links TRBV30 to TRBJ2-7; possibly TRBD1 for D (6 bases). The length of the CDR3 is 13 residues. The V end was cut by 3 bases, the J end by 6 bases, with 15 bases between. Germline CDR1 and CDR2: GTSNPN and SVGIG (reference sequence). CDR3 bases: TGTGCCTGGAGCGGGACAAAAGGCGGCGAGCAGTACTTC. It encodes CAWSGTKGGEQYF.

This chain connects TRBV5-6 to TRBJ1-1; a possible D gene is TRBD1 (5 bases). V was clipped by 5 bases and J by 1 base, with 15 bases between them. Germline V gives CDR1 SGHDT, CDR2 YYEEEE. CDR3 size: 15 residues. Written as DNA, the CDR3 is TGTGCCAGCAGTCTTGAGGGGCGAGGGAACACTGAAGCTTTCTTT. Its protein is CASSLEGRGNTEAFF.

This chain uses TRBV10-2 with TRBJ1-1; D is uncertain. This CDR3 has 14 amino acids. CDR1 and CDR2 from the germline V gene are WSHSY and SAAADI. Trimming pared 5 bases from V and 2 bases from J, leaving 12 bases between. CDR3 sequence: CASSFPGKNTEAFF. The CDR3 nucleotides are TGCGCCAGCAGTTTTCCGGGGAAAAACACTGAAGCTTTCTTT.

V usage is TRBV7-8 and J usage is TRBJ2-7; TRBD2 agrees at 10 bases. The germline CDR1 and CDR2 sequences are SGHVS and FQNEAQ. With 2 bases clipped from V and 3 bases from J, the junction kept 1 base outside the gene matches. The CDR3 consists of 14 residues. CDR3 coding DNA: TGTGCCAGCAGCTTAAGGACTAGCGGCTACGAGCAGTACTTC. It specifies CASSLRTSGYEQYF.

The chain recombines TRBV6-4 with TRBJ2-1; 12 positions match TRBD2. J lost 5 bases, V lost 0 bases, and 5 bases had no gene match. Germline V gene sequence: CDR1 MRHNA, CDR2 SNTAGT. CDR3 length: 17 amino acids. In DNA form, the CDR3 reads TGTGCCAGCAGTGACTCGGCTAGCGGGAGGGGTCACAATGAGCAGTTCTTC. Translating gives CASSDSASGRGHNEQFF.

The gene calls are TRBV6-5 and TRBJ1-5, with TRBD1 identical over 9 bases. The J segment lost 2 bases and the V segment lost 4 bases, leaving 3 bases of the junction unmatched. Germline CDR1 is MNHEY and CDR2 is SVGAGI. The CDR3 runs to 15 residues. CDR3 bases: TGTGCCAGCAGTTTGGGACAGGGTGGCAATCAGCCCCAGCATTTT. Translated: CASSLGQGGNQPQHF.

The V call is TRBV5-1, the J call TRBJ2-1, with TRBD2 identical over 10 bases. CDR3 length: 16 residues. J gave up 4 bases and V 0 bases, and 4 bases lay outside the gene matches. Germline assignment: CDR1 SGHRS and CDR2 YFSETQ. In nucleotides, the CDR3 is TGCGCCAGCAGCTTGGATGGTAGCGGGGGGTACAATGAGCAGTTCTTC. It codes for CASSLDGSGGYNEQFF.

The CDR3 region has the DNA TGTGCCAGCAGTGAACCACTAGCGGGGGGGCCTCGGACCCAGTACTTC. It yields the protein CASSEPLAGGPRTQYF. The chain combines TRBV6-1 with TRBJ2-5; 13 bases align to TRBD2. Unmatched junction bases numbered 7, after V lost 2 bases and J lost 7 bases. Germline CDR1 is MNHNS and CDR2 is SASEGT. The CDR3 totals 16 residues.

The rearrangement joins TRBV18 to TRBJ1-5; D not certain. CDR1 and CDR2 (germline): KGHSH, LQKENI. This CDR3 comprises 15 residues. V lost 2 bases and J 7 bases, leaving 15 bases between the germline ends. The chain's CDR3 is CASSPRAGSGQPQHF. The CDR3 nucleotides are TGTGCCAGCTCACCAAGGGCGGGTTCTGGACAGCCCCAGCATTTT. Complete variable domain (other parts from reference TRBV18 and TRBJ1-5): NAGVMQNPRHLVRRRGQEARLRCSPMKGHSHVYWYRQLPEEGLKFMVYLQKENIIDESGMPKERFSAEFPKEGPSILRIQQVVRGDSAAYFCASSPRAGSGQPQHFGDGTRLSIL.

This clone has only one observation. The CDR3 spells CASSLLLEAGGYNEQFF. CDR3 in DNA: TGTGCCAGCAGCTTGTTGCTTGAGGCGGGAGGCTACAATGAGCAGTTCTTC. The chain links TRBV7-8 to TRBJ2-1; TRBD2 matches at 8 bases. The V gene's germline CDR1 is SGHVS and CDR2 FQNEAQ. The CDR3 has 17 residues. The ends lost 3 bases at V and 3 bases at J; junction bases unmatched: 10.

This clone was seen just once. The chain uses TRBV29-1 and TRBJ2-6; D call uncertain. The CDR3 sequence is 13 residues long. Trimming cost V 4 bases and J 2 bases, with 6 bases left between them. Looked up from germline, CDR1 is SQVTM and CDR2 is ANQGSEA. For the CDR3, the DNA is TGCAGCGTTGTGCCAGCTGGGGCCAACGTCCTGACTTTC. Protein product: CSVVPAGANVLTF. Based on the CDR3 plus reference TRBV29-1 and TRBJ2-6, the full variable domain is SAVISQKPSRDICQRGTSLTIQCQVDSQVTMMFWYRQQPGQSLTLIATANQGSEATYESGFVIDKFPISRPNLTFSTLTVSNMSPEDSSIYLCSVVPAGANVLTFGAGSRLTVL.

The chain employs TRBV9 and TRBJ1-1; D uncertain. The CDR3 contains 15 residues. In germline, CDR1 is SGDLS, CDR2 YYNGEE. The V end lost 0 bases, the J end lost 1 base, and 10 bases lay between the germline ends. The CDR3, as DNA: TGTGCCAGCAGCGTAGTCCCCAACGGGAACACTGAAGCTTTCTTT. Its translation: CASSVVPNGNTEAFF.

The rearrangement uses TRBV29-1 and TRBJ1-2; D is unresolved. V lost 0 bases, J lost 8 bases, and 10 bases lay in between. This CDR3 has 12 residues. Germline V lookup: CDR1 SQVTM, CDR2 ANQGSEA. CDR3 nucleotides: TGCAGCGTTGAAGAGGTCCCAGGCGGCTACACCTTC. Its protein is CSVEEVPGGYTF.

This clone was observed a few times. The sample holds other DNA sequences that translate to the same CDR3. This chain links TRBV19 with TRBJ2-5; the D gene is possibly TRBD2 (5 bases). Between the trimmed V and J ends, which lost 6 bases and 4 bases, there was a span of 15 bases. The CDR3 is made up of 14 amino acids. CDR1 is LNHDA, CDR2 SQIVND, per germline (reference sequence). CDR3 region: CASSPRGRGETQYF. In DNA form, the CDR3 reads TGTGCCAGTAGCCCACGGGGTCGGGGAGAGACCCAGTACTTC.

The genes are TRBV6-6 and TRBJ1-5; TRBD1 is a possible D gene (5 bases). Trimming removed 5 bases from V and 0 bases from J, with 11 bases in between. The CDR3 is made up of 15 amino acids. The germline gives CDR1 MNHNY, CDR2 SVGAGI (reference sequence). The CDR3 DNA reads TGTGCCAGCAGTCCAGGACAAAATAGCAATCAGCCCCAGCATTTT. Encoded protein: CASSPGQNSNQPQHF.

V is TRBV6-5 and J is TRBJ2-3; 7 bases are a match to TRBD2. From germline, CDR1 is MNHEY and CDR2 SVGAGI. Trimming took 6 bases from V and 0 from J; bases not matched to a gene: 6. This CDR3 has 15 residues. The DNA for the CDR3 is TGTGCCAGCAGGAGAACTAGCGCCAGCACAGATACGCAGTATTTT. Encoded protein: CASRRTSASTDTQYF.

In DNA, the CDR3 is TGTGCCAGCAGTGTCCCGGGGAGCATCAATCAGCCCCAGCATTTT. Translated, it gives CASSVPGSINQPQHF. V usage is TRBV6-6 and J usage is TRBJ1-5, with D hard to call. Germline V gene sequence: CDR1 MNHNY, CDR2 SVGAGI (reference sequence). The V gene lost 5 bases and the J gene lost 3 bases, with 14 bases spanning the gap. The CDR3 contains 15 residues.